The next 27 T cell receptor beta chains were all read from a single sample in a study of T cell responses to AZD1222 COVID-19 vaccine. TCRdb keeps only in-frame clones here, not all; method: immunoSEQ multiplex PCR. Here the sample spans about 120,000 clones, 92% being singletons. Sequencing used peripheral blood, obtained on day 0 of AZD1222 vaccination. Receptors originate from an adult in good health.

The V gene is TRBV5-1, the J gene TRBJ2-7; no reliable D call. Germline assignment: CDR1 SGHRS and CDR2 YFSETQ. This CDR3 spans 12 amino acids. V was cut by 0 bases and J by 4 bases, with 5 bases left in between. The CDR3 loop is CASSLGEYEQYF. For the CDR3, the DNA is TGCGCCAGCAGCTTGGGCGAATACGAGCAGTACTTC.

V is TRBV19 and J is TRBJ2-1, with 14 bases that match TRBD2. CDR3 length: 14 amino acids. V was pared by 5 bases and J by 9 bases, with 3 bases of the junction left unmatched. Per germline, CDR1 LNHDA and CDR2 SQIVND (reference sequence). CDR3: CASSLGTSGGEQFF. CDR3 in DNA: TGTGCCAGTAGTCTGGGGACTAGCGGGGGTGAGCAGTTCTTC.

The V gene is TRBV7-2, the J gene TRBJ1-1; D is ambiguous. Deletions cut 1 base from V and 4 bases from J, with 10 bases between. The germline gives CDR1 SGHTA, CDR2 FQGNSA. This CDR3 comprises 14 residues. CDR3 in amino acids: CASSLGYGITEAFF. DNA for the CDR3: TGTGCCAGCAGCTTAGGTTACGGGATCACTGAAGCTTTCTTT.

The gene calls are TRBV5-6 and TRBJ2-5; 9 bases agree with TRBD1. V lost 4 bases, J lost 4 bases, and 8 bases stayed unmatched. CDR3 size: 15 residues. CDR1 is SGHDT and CDR2 is YYEEEE in the germline V gene. The chain's CDR3 is CASSPGTGLGETQYF. The CDR3, as DNA: TGTGCCAGCAGCCCCGGGACAGGGTTAGGAGAGACCCAGTACTTC.

The chain uses TRBV10-3 and TRBJ1-2, with TRBD1 matching over 7 bases. The germline CDR1 and CDR2 sequences are ENHRY and SYGVKD. After removal of 2 bases from V and 7 bases from J, the junction contained 7 bases not matched to a gene. This CDR3 contains 14 residues. This CDR3 reads CAISEIGGGGGYTF. CDR3 nucleotide sequence: TGTGCCATCAGTGAGATTGGAGGGGGCGGTGGCTACACCTTC.

The chain is built from TRBV27 and TRBJ2-7; 10 bases fit TRBD1. The germline gives CDR1 MNHEY, CDR2 SMNVEV (reference sequence). The CDR3 consists of 15 residues. Unmatched junction bases numbered 4, after V lost 5 bases and J lost 0 bases. The CDR3 DNA reads as TGTGCCAGCAGTCTGACAGGGGGCCTCTCCTACGAGCAGTACTTC. Translation gives CASSLTGGLSYEQYF.

This chain links TRBV7-9 with TRBJ2-1; perhaps D is TRBD1 or TRBD2 (5 bases each). The V and J ends lost 5 bases and 8 bases respectively, with 19 bases between them. This CDR3 contains 15 residues. Germline V lookup: CDR1 SEHNR, CDR2 FQNEAQ (reference sequence). The CDR3 nucleotides are TGTGCCAGCAGCCTATCCCGGGGCCTCGGCGATGAGCAGTTCTTC. Translation: CASSLSRGLGDEQFF.

The chain is built from TRBV19 and TRBJ1-4; D possibly corresponds to TRBD1 (5 bases). Germline lookup yields CDR1 LNHDA and CDR2 SQIVND (reference sequence). The CDR3 length is 15 residues. The ends were cut back, 6 bases at V and 7 bases at J, with 18 bases in the middle. The CDR3 region has the DNA TGTGCCAGTAGCTCCCCGGGGGGTTACGGTGAAAAACTGTTTTTT. It codes for CASSSPGGYGEKLFF.

The rearrangement joins TRBV10-2 to TRBJ1-2, with TRBD1 identical over 12 bases. The CDR3 length is 16 residues. Unmatched junction bases numbered 7, after V lost 1 base and J lost 7 bases. Germline assignment: CDR1 WSHSY and CDR2 SAAADI. The CDR3 DNA sequence: TGCGCCAGCAGTGAGTACCCCGGGACAGGGGGCCGTGGCTACACCTTC. This codes for CASSEYPGTGGRGYTF.

V gene TRBV18 combines with J gene TRBJ2-3, with TRBD2 matching 12 bases. Per the germline V gene, CDR1 is KGHSH and CDR2 is LQKENI. CDR3 length equals 17 residues. The ends lost 3 bases at V and 4 bases at J; junction bases unmatched: 8. CDR3 residues: CASSPRTSGNRADTQYF. CDR3 coding DNA: TGTGCCAGCTCACCCCGGACTAGCGGGAACCGAGCAGATACGCAGTATTTT.

The chain has TRBV6-5 and TRBJ2-2; the D is unclear. Germline V gives CDR1 MNHEY, CDR2 SVGAGI. The CDR3 sequence is 16 residues long. Trimming stripped 2 bases from V and 3 bases from J, with 13 bases between. The CDR3 DNA follows: TGTGCCAGCAGTTACGAGATGGGGTCGTACACCGGGGAGCTGTTTTTT. It encodes CASSYEMGSYTGELFF.

This clone was observed a few times. The V gene is TRBV19, the J gene TRBJ2-1; 9 bases map to TRBD2. V lost 3 bases, J lost 9 bases, and 12 bases stayed unmatched. This CDR3 spans 16 amino acids. Germline CDR1 reads LNHDA; CDR2 reads SQIVND (reference sequence). The CDR3 reads CASSILAGGQGGEQFF. CDR3 sequence (DNA): TGTGCCAGTAGTATCCTGGCGGGAGGGCAAGGTGGTGAGCAGTTCTTC.

The V and J genes are TRBV11-3 and TRBJ1-1, with 9 bases that match TRBD1. Germline CDR1 is SGHNT and CDR2 is YENEEA. The CDR3 is made up of 14 amino acids. The V and J ends lost 5 bases and 4 bases, in that order; junction bases with no gene match: 5. The CDR3 spells CASSLTGGGTEAFF. The CDR3 DNA reads as TGTGCCAGCAGCCTGACAGGGGGAGGCACTGAAGCTTTCTTT.

The CDR3 loop reads CASSKYQKYSNQPQHF. The CDR3 nucleotides are TGTGCCAGCAGCAAATACCAAAAATATAGCAATCAGCCCCAGCATTTT. This chain links TRBV21-1 with TRBJ1-5. TRBV21-1 is classified as a pseudogene. The CDR3 loop spans 16 amino acids.

The CDR3 DNA is TGTGCCAGCAGTGGAGGACTAGCGGGGTCCTACGAGCAGTACTTC. Encoded protein: CASSGGLAGSYEQYF. The chain links TRBV25-1 to TRBJ2-7; 12 bases are a match to TRBD2. CDR3 size: 15 residues. With 4 bases clipped from V and 1 base from J, the junction kept 2 bases outside the gene matches. The germline V gene has CDR1 MGHDK and CDR2 SYGVNS.

V is TRBV28 and J is TRBJ1-1, with TRBD1 matching over 7 bases. The CDR3 totals 15 residues. In germline, CDR1 is MDHEN, CDR2 SYDVKM. V gave up 3 bases and J gave up 2 bases; unmatched junction bases: 6. The CDR3 DNA is TGTGCCAGCAGTTTCCTGGGACAGTCAAACACTGAAGCTTTCTTT. Its protein is CASSFLGQSNTEAFF.

The chain has TRBV7-2 and TRBJ1-5, with 7 nucleotides matching TRBD1. The CDR3 covers 13 residues. The V gene's germline CDR1 is SGHTA and CDR2 FQGNSA. Trimming at V came to 5 bases and at J to 6 bases, leaving 4 bases not matched to a gene. The CDR3 sequence: CASSNRGGQPQHF. In DNA form, the CDR3 reads TGTGCCAGCAGCAACAGGGGTGGTCAGCCCCAGCATTTT.

This clone showed up just once. The rearrangement uses TRBV27 and TRBJ2-7, with 11 bases lining up with TRBD2. The CDR3 is 16 residues long. V shed 4 bases and J 1 base; nucleotides not matched to a gene: 6. Per germline, CDR1 MNHEY and CDR2 SMNVEV (reference sequence). CDR3 loop: CASSWQGTSGSYEQYF. The CDR3 nucleotides are TGTGCCAGCAGTTGGCAAGGGACTAGCGGTTCCTACGAGCAGTACTTC.

The genes are TRBV5-5 and TRBJ1-6; maybe TRBD1 (5 bases). Deletions cut 6 bases from V and 7 bases from J, with 14 bases between. The CDR3 covers 14 residues. Germline CDR1 SGHKS, CDR2 YYEKEE (reference sequence). This CDR3 is CASTLWGSNSPLHF. The CDR3 DNA follows: TGTGCCAGCACCCTGTGGGGGTCAAATTCACCCCTCCACTTT.

The CDR3 region is CASSIAGEGTQYF. CDR3 sequence (DNA): TGTGCCAGTAGTATAGCAGGGGAAGGGACCCAGTACTTC. This sequence joins TRBV19 and TRBJ2-5, with D tentatively TRBD1 (6 bases). Germline V CDR1 and CDR2: LNHDA, SQIVND (reference sequence). The CDR3 extends over 13 amino acids. V was pared by 1 base and J by 7 bases, with 10 bases between.

The chain is built from TRBV6-2 or TRBV6-3 and TRBJ2-1, with D possibly matching TRBD2 (6 bases). V lost 5 bases, J lost 4 bases, and 15 bases lay in between. Looked up from germline, CDR1 is MNHEY and CDR2 is SVGEGT. This CDR3 contains 15 residues. This chain's CDR3 is CASSNPLAEYNEQFF. The CDR3 DNA reads TGTGCCAGCAGTAACCCTTTAGCGGAATACAATGAGCAGTTCTTC.

V gene TRBV28 combines with J gene TRBJ2-7, with D possibly matching TRBD2 (6 bases). The V gene's germline CDR1 is MDHEN and CDR2 SYDVKM. V lost 7 bases and J lost 3, with 16 bases in between. CDR3 length: 14 amino acids. The chain's CDR3 is CASTTGGVLYEQYF. DNA of the CDR3: TGTGCCAGCACCACCGGAGGGGTCCTCTACGAGCAGTACTTC.

The rearrangement uses TRBV4-1 and TRBJ2-1; D remains ambiguous. CDR1 MGHRA and CDR2 YSYEKL come from the germline V gene. The length of the CDR3 is 15 residues. Trimming left V 0 bases short and J 3 bases short, with 9 bases between. The CDR3 nucleotides read TGCGCCAGCAGCCAAGATGGGATCGGCTACAATGAGCAGTTCTTC. This sequence encodes CASSQDGIGYNEQFF.

The chain links TRBV24-1 to TRBJ1-2; TRBD1 matches 7 bases. The CDR3 is 16 residues long. Germline values: CDR1 KGHDR, CDR2 SFDVKD. The ends lost 3 bases at V and 2 bases at J; junction bases unmatched: 8. For the CDR3, the DNA is TGTGCCACCAGTGATCCCAGCAGGGACAGCAACTATGGCTACACCTTC. This encodes CATSDPSRDSNYGYTF.

In regard to this clone: The junction and the germline gene differ at one end; a read error may be behind it. The chain couples TRBV28 to TRBJ2-3; 8 positions agree with TRBD2. The V gene's germline CDR1 is MDHEN and CDR2 SYDVKM. This CDR3 has 13 amino acids. CDR3 protein: CASRTGTSGDFGF. CDR3 DNA: TGTGCCAGCAGGACGGGGACTAGTGGGGATTTTGGTTTT.

CDR3 in amino acids: CASSIRGHYGYTF. CDR3 nucleotides: TGTGCCAGCAGTATACGGGGCCACTATGGCTACACCTTC. V usage is TRBV6-5 and J usage is TRBJ1-2, with D possibly matching TRBD1 (5 bases). V lost 5 bases and J 3 bases, leaving 10 bases between the germline ends. The germline CDR1 and CDR2 sequences are MNHEY and SVGAGI. The CDR3 has 13 residues.

The chain couples TRBV6-2 or TRBV6-3 to TRBJ1-1, with D possibly matching TRBD1 (6 bases). V gave up 4 bases and J gave up 0 bases, with 9 bases separating them. The CDR3 consists of 14 residues. Germline CDR1 MNHEY, CDR2 SVGEGT. CDR3 residues: CASSWTELNTEAFF. CDR3 sequence (DNA): TGTGCCAGCAGTTGGACAGAATTGAACACTGAAGCTTTCTTT.